These 3 T cell receptor beta chains came from one sample sequenced in a study of blood T cell repertoires in COVID-19. Sequencing was performed with immunoSEQ multiplex PCR; in TCRdb, only in-frame clones are kept and a portion is missing. Found here are 69,000 or so clones, 84% of them singletons; the top ten hold 13%. The material sequenced was peripheral blood. The receptor source for this set is a man between 50 and 59 years old with COVID-19, enrolled during active disease.

The chain couples TRBV19 to TRBJ2-3, with 8 bases identical to TRBD1. Germline assignment: CDR1 LNHDA and CDR2 SQIVND (reference sequence). The CDR3 is made up of 14 amino acids. The V gene end was trimmed by 4 bases and the J gene end by 4 bases; junction bases not matched to a gene: 4. CDR3 loop: CASSNRGAADTQYF. The CDR3 bases are TGTGCCAGTAGTAACAGGGGGGCGGCAGATACGCAGTATTTT.

This sequence joins TRBV29-1 and TRBJ1-2, with TRBD1 matching over 10 bases. Germline CDR1 reads SQVTM; CDR2 reads ANQGSEA. J lost 6 bases, V lost 7 bases, and 8 bases had no gene match. The CDR3 contains 13 residues. The CDR3 coding sequence is TGCAGCGGGAGGACAGGGGGTTTAGATGGCTACACCTTC. This codes for CSGRTGGLDGYTF.

In this sample, this clone turned up once. In nucleotides, the CDR3 is TGTGCCAGCAGCTTTGGGACTAGTGGGGAGACCCAGTACTTC. This gives the protein CASSFGTSGETQYF. The genes are TRBV5-6 and TRBJ2-5; 8 bases map to TRBD2. Trimming cost V 2 bases and J 5 bases; bases outside gene matches: 5. Germline V gives CDR1 SGHDT, CDR2 YYEEEE. This CDR3 comprises 14 residues.